This T cell receptor (beta chain) was identified in a study of CD8+ T cells in alopecia areata. The sequencing template was cDNA reverse transcribed from extracted RNA. The data were produced by immunoSEQ multiplex PCR, yet TCRdb's version contains in-frame clones alone and is incomplete. Of 100,000 or so clones in the sample, around 60% were seen once. Per germline, CDR1 MNHEY and CDR2 SVGAGI. The CDR3 totals 14 residues. The ends were cut back, 0 bases at V and 3 bases at J, with 9 bases in the middle. The sample's treatment: oral pan-JAK inhibitor, 5-10 mg twice daily. The TCR originated in a human donor with alopecia areata. The V call is TRBV6-5, the J call TRBJ2-7; D ambiguous. Specimen: CD8+ T cells sorted from blood, collected around week 55, from a patient treated with tofacitinib. The CDR3 reads CASSYSRAVYEQYF. The CDR3 DNA reads TGTGCCAGCAGTTACTCAAGGGCAGTCTACGAGCAGTACTTC.